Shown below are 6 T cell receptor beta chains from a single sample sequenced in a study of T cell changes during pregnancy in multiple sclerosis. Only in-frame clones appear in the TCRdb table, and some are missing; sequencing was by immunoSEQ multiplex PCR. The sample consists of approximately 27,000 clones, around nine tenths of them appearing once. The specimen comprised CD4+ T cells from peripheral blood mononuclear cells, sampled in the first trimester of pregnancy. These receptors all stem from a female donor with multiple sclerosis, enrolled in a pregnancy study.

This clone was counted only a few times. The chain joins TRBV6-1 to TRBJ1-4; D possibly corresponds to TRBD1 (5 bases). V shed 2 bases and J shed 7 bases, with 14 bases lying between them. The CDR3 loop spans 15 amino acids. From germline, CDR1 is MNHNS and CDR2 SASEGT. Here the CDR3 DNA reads TGTGCCAGCAGTGAACGGGCAGGGTTGGGTGAAAAACTGTTTTTT. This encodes CASSERAGLGEKLFF.

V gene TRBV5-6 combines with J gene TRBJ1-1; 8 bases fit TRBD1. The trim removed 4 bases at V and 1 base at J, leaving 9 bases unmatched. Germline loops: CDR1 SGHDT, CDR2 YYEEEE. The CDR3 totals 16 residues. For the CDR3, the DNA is TGTGCCAGCAGCGTCGGGCTAGGGACAGGGAACACTGAAGCTTTCTTT. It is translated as CASSVGLGTGNTEAFF.

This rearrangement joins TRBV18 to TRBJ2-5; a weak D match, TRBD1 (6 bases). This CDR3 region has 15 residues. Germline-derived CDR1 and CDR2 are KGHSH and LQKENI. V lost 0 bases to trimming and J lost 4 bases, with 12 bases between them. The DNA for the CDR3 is TGTGCCAGCTCACCACCTAGCTTAGGGGGAGAGACCCAGTACTTC. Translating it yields CASSPPSLGGETQYF.

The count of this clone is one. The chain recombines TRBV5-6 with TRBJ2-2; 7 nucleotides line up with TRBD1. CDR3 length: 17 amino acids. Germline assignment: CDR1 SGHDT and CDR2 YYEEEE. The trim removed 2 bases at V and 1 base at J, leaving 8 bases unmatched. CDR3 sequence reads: CASSFRRDSENTGELFF. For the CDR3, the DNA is TGTGCCAGCAGCTTCAGAAGGGACAGCGAGAACACCGGGGAGCTGTTTTTT. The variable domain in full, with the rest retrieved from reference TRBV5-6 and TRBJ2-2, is DAGVTQSPTHLIKTRGQQVTLRCSPKSGHDTVSWYQQALGQGPQFIFQYYEEEERQRGNFPDRFSGHQFPNYSSELNVNALLLGDSALYLCASSFRRDSENTGELFFGEGSRLTVL.

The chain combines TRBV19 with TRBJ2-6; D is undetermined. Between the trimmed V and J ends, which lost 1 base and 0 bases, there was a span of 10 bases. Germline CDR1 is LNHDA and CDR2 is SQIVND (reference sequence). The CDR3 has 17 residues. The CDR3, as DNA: TGTGCCAGTAGTATAGCCCGACTGCTCTCTGGGGCCAACGTCCTGACTTTC. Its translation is CASSIARLLSGANVLTF.

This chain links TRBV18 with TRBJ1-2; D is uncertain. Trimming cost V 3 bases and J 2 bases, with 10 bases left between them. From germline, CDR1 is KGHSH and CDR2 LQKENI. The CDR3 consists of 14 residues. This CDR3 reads CASSPIQRNYGYTF. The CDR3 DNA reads TGTGCCAGCTCACCTATTCAGAGGAACTATGGCTACACCTTC.